The 10 T cell receptor beta chains given below trace back to one sample, sequenced in a study of beta chain features in type 1 diabetes (dated by TCRdb to 2017 to 2018). What the study reported, not specific to this receptor: A moderate but significant shortening of TCRB CDR3 length was observed in type 1 diabetes patients in all four CD4+ subsets.

The method was the immunoSEQ multiplex PCR assay. The High Capacity cDNA Reverse Transcription Kit was used to reverse transcribe all of the isolated RNA, meaning that expressed TCRB transcripts were what got sequenced. As stored in TCRdb, this immuneACCESS dataset retains in-frame rearrangements with V and J assigned. A fraction of the clones does not appear; measured against another copy, unresolved V genes explain less than half of the discrepancy, and the remainder lacks a known reason. For this sample there are 600,000 to 700,000 clones; around an eighth appear just once. The ten biggest clones cover 0.02% to 0.025% of the sample. No antigen has been identified for these receptors. The sample was naive CD4+ T cells from blood. The cell subset or site label of this sample denotes: true naive CD4+ T cells. The receptors derive from a man between 18 and 35 years old with type 1 diabetes.

V is TRBV4-1 and J is TRBJ1-4; TRBD1 matches at 7 bases. The CDR3 is 14 amino acids. Germline values: CDR1 MGHRA, CDR2 YSYEKL. Unmatched junction bases numbered 7, after V lost 4 bases and J lost 8 bases. The CDR3 sequence is CASSRAGGEEKLFF. DNA of the CDR3: TGCGCCAGCAGCCGGGCAGGGGGAGAGGAAAAACTGTTTTTT.

This clone was detected a few times. The V gene is TRBV30, the J gene TRBJ2-5, with 14 bases aligning to TRBD2. CDR1 GTSNPN and CDR2 SVGIG come from the germline V gene (reference sequence). The CDR3 sequence is 16 residues long. V trimming: 1 base; J trimming: 4 bases; junction bases outside the gene matches: 5. CDR3 amino acids: CAWSETSGGAGETQYF. CDR3 bases: TGTGCCTGGAGTGAGACTAGCGGGGGGGCCGGAGAGACCCAGTACTTC.

V and J are TRBV19 and TRBJ2-4; possible D gene TRBD1, 6 bases. The CDR3 has 16 residues. Germline lookup yields CDR1 LNHDA and CDR2 SQIVND (reference sequence). V dropped 1 base and J dropped 3 bases, with 13 bases sitting between them. The CDR3 spells CASSIALDSLKNIQYF. In DNA, the CDR3 is TGTGCCAGTAGTATAGCACTGGACAGCCTCAAAAACATTCAGTACTTC.

This clone came up a few times. DNA of the CDR3: TGCAGCGTTCGACAGGGGACAGCCTACGAGCAGTACTTC. It yields the protein CSVRQGTAYEQYF. The chain carries TRBV29-1 and TRBJ2-7, with 8 positions matching TRBD1. The J segment lost 2 bases and the V segment lost 5 bases, leaving 5 bases of the junction unmatched. Per germline, CDR1 SQVTM and CDR2 ANQGSEA. This CDR3 has 13 residues.

This clone was found a few times. The chain is built from TRBV27 and TRBJ2-5; TRBD1 matches 9 bases. The tail of the sequence fits TRBJ2-7 better, so the J call may be wrong. Germline CDR1 reads MNHEY; CDR2 reads SMNVEV (reference sequence). This CDR3 has 15 amino acids. The CDR3 spells CASSLSGQGPYEQYF. The CDR3 region has the DNA TGTGCCAGCAGTTTATCGGGACAGGGTCCCTACGAGCAGTACTTC.

A few counts support this clone. The chain links TRBV19 to TRBJ2-5; D is perhaps TRBD2 (6 bases). CDR1 and CDR2 (germline): LNHDA, SQIVND (reference sequence). Trimming left V 7 bases short and J 5 bases short, with 17 bases between. The CDR3 consists of 14 residues. The CDR3 spells CASTVSLAAETQYF. The CDR3 DNA follows: TGTGCCAGTACCGTGTCTTTAGCGGCGGAGACCCAGTACTTC.

This clone was detected only a few times. This rearrangement joins TRBV7-9 to TRBJ1-1, with 8 bases matching TRBD1. The CDR3 extends over 13 amino acids. Trimming at V came to 1 base and at J to 10 bases, leaving 5 bases not matched to a gene. The germline CDR1 and CDR2 sequences are SEHNR and FQNEAQ (reference sequence). The CDR3: CASSLGETGAAFF. CDR3 bases: TGTGCCAGCAGCTTAGGCGAGACAGGGGCAGCTTTCTTT.

The table lists this clone with a few counts. The chain uses TRBV10-3 and TRBJ1-1; D unclear. The V gene lost 6 bases and the J gene lost 3 bases, with 14 bases spanning the gap. Per the germline V gene, CDR1 is ENHRY and CDR2 is SYGVKD. The CDR3 spans 14 residues. CDR3 in amino acids: CAISLDASYTEAFF. The CDR3 DNA is TGTGCCATCAGCCTAGACGCGTCGTACACTGAAGCTTTCTTT.

This clone turned up a few times. J is TRBJ2-2 and V is TRBV10-3; D ambiguous. The CDR3 contains 13 residues. V was shortened by 2 bases and J by 6 bases, with 7 bases between the two germline ends. Germline lookup yields CDR1 ENHRY and CDR2 SYGVKD. In DNA, the CDR3 is TGTGCCATCAGTGAGACAGAGCCCGGGGAGCTGTTTTTT. This encodes CAISETEPGELFF.

The chain combines TRBV6-1 with TRBJ1-4; 8 bases fit TRBD1. V trimming: 6 bases; J trimming: 8 bases; junction bases outside the gene matches: 8. The CDR3 length is 14 residues. The germline V gene has CDR1 MNHNS and CDR2 SASEGT. The CDR3 loop is CASSAQGEWEKLFF. In DNA, the CDR3 is TGTGCCAGCAGCGCACAGGGGGAATGGGAAAAACTGTTTTTT.